The clone carrying this T cell receptor beta chain has at least ten counts. It was with unique molecular identifiers that the TCRbeta library was prepared. TCRdb recomputed calls from the PCR reads with MiXCR, one row per CDR3 protein. The repertoire holds approximately 400,000 distinct CDR3 sequences, with roughly 11% as singletons. The CDR3 has 15 amino acids. Trimming took 0 bases from V and 0 from J, leaving 7 bases between them. The germline V gene has CDR1 SGHRS and CDR2 YFSETQ. The record originates from a study of T-cell reconstitution after alpha-beta-depleted transplantation in children. The sequences come from PBMCs from the stem cell graft donor, collected from the stem cell graft. The sequence was obtained from a human donor who donated a stem cell graft to a child with acute myeloid leukemia. This chain links TRBV5-1 with TRBJ2-1; D not certain. Written as DNA, the CDR3 is TGCGCCAGCAGCTTGGAGGCCGGCTCCTACAATGAGCAGTTCTTC. Protein product: CASSLEAGSYNEQFF.